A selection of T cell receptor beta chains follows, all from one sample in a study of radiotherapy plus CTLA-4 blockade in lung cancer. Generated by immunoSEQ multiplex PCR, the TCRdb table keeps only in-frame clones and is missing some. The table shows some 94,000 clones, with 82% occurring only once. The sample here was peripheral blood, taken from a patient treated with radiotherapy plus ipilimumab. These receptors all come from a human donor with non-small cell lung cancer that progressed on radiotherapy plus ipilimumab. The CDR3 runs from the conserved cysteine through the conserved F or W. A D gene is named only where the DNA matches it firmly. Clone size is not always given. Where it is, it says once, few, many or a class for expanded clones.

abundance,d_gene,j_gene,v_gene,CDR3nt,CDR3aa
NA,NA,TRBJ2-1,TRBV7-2,TGTGCCAGCACCAGGGGAGGGCCGGGGGAGCAGTTCTTC,CASTRGGPGEQFF
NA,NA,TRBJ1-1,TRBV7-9,TGTGCCAGCAGTCCTGCCGAAGCTTTCTTT,CASSPAEAFF
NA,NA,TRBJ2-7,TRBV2,TGTGCCAGCAGTGGATTACCGAAGGGACGGGGTCACGAGCAGTACTTC,CASSGLPKGRGHEQYF
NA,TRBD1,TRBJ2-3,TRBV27,TGTGCCAGCAGTTTGGGTTCAGGGGGTACAGATACGCAGTATTTT,CASSLGSGGTDTQYF
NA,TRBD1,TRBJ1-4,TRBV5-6,TGTGCCAGCAGCAGGAGCGGGACAGTTAATGAAAAACTGTTTTTT,CASSRSGTVNEKLFF
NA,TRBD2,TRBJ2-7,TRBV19,TGTGCCAGTAGCACAACTAGCGGGAGTACCTACGAGCAGTACTTC,CASSTTSGSTYEQYF
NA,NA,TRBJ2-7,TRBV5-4,TGTGCCAGCAGCTTAGACAGTACCTACGAGCAGTACTTC,CASSLDSTYEQYF
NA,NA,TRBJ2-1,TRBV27,NA,CASSSSTGAYNEQFF
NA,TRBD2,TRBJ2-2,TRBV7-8,TGTGCCAGCAGCCCTCCCGGACTAGCGGTAACCGGGGAGCTGTTTTTT,CASSPPGLAVTGELFF
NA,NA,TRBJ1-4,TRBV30,TGTGCCTGGAGCCTGCTCGGGCAGGGTGAAAAACTGTTTTTT,CAWSLLGQGEKLFF
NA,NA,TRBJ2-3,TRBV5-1,TGCGCCAGCTGGGGGGCGCTGGGCACAGATACGCAGTATTTT,CASWGALGTDTQYF
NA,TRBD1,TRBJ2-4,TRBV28,TGTGCCAGCATCGAGGGGGCTATATCCAAAAACATTCAGTACTTC,CASIEGAISKNIQYF
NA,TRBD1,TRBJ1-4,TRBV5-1,TGCGCCAGCAGCTTGTCCGGGACAGCCGATGAAAAACTGTTTTTT,CASSLSGTADEKLFF
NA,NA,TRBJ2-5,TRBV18,TGTGCCAGCTCACCACAGGGGGAAGGGACCCAGTACTTC,CASSPQGEGTQYF
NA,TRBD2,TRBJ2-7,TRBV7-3,TGTGCCAGCAGCCCCGGGTCGGGAGGGCCGTACGAGCAGTACTTC,CASSPGSGGPYEQYF
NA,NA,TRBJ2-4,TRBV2,TGTGCCAGCAGGATTAGTGGGGGCGGCAAAAACATTCAGTACTTC,CASRISGGGKNIQYF
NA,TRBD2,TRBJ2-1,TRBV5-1,TGCGCCAGCAGCTTGGGGACTAGTTTAATGGGTTACAATGAGCAGTTCTTC,CASSLGTSLMGYNEQFF
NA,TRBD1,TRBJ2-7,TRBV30,TGTGCCTGGAGTGTAAGACAGGGGATTTTCGACGAGCAGTACTTC,CAWSVRQGIFDEQYF
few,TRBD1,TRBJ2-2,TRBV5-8,TGTGCCAGCAGCCCTAACAGGGGGCTAAGCACCGGGGAGCTGTTTTTT,CASSPNRGLSTGELFF
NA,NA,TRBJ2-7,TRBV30,TGTGCCTGGAAGGCAGGGCACTACGAGCAGTACTTC,CAWKAGHYEQYF
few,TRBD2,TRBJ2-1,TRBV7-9,TGTGCCAGCAGCTCGGGACTAGCGGAATACAATGAGCAGTTCTTC,CASSSGLAEYNEQFF
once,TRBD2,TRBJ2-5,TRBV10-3,TGTGCCATCAAGGAGGGGACTAGCGAAGAGACCCAGTACTTC,CAIKEGTSEETQYF
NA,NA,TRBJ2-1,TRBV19,TGTGCCAGTAGTGCCCGTGGCGGGACCAATGAGCAGTTCTTC,CASSARGGTNEQFF
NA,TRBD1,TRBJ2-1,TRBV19,TGTGCCAGTAGGAGGACAGGAGATAGCTCCTACAATGAGCAGTTCTTC,CASRRTGDSSYNEQFF
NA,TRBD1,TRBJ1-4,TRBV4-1,TGCGCCAGCAGCCTCGGGACAGGGGGCGGTGAAAAACTGTTTTTT,CASSLGTGGGEKLFF
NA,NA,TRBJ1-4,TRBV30,TGTGCCTGGAGAAGGAGGGGAGGAGGGGAAAAACTGTTTTTT,CAWRRRGGGEKLFF
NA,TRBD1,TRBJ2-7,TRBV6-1,TGTGCCACCGTAACCGGGACAGTGACCAACGAGCAGTACTTC,CATVTGTVTNEQYF